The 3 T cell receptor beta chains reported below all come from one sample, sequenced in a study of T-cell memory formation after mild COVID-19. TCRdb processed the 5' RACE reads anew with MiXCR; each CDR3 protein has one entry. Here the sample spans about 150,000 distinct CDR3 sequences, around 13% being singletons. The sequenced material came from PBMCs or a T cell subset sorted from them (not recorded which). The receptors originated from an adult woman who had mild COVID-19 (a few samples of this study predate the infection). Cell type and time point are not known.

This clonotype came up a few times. CDR3 residues: CSAVRDILNTEAFF. CDR3 DNA sequence: TGCAGCGCTGTCCGGGACATACTGAACACTGAAGCTTTCTTT. The chain recombines TRBV29-1 with TRBJ1-1, with D perhaps TRBD1 (6 bases). The V and J ends lost 7 bases and 0 bases respectively, with 15 bases between them. Germline V gives CDR1 SQVTM, CDR2 ANQGSEA. The CDR3 length is 14 residues. Full variable domain (outside the CDR3, taken from reference TRBV29-1 and TRBJ1-1): SAVISQKPSRDICQRGTSLTIQCQVDSQVTMMFWYRQQPGQSLTLIATANQGSEATYESGFVIDKFPISRPNLTFSTLTVSNMSPEDSSIYLCSAVRDILNTEAFFGQGTRLTVV.

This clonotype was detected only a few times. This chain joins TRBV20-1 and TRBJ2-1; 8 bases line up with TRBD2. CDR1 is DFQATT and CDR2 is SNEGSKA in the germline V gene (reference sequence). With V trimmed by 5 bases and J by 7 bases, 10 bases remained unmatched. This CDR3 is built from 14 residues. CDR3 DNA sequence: TGCAGTGCTTTCGGACTAGCATCGGGGAATGAGCAGTTCTTC. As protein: CSAFGLASGNEQFF.

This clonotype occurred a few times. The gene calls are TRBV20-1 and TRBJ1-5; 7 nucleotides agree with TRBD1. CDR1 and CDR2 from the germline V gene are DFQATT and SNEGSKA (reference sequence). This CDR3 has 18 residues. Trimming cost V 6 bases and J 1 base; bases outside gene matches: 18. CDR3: CSATPRARGTASNQPQHF. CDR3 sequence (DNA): TGCAGTGCCACACCTCGGGCGAGGGGGACAGCAAGCAATCAGCCCCAGCATTTT.